Listed here are 16 T cell receptor beta chains from one sample, sequenced in a study of Ad26.COV2.S vaccination and SARS-CoV-2 variants (dated by TCRdb to the early 2020s). Library preparation was by the immunoSEQ multiplex PCR assay. TCRdb's version of the immuneACCESS table is confined to in-frame rearrangements and falls short of the full clone set. An unresolved V gene accounts for under half of the shortfall where checked; the remainder is of unknown origin. The sample table contains roughly 680,000 clones; only one count was recorded for 89% of them. The ten biggest clones cover about 1.5% of the sample. The treatment or condition tag for this specimen amounts to: about 20 received Ad26.COV2.S at low or high dose, single or two shots; several received placebo; per-sample allocation not given. For vaccine and placebo recipients, repertoires were sequenced using samples collected on day 63 after the first injection.

Sequenced material: peripheral blood, taken in a trial of Ad26.COV2.S vaccine versus placebo. The receptors shown here come from a person aged 18-60 years who received the Ad26.COV2.S COVID-19 vaccine or a placebo.

V and J are TRBV7-9 and TRBJ2-1; D may be TRBD1 (5 bases). CDR3 size: 16 residues. Germline V CDR1 and CDR2: SEHNR, FQNEAQ (reference sequence). Trimming took 5 bases from V and 0 from J, leaving 14 bases between them. The CDR3, as DNA: TGTGCCAGCAGCCGCCCGCTAGGGGCCTCCTACAATGAGCAGTTCTTC. Translating it yields CASSRPLGASYNEQFF.

In this sample, this clone turned up once. The J gene is TRBJ2-7, the V gene TRBV12-3 or TRBV12-4; the D is unclear. V gave up 0 bases and J gave up 3 bases, with 6 bases separating them. The CDR3 is 13 residues long. The CDR3 DNA reads as TGTGCCAGCAGTTTAGCTTACTACTACGAGCAGTACTTC. This gives the protein CASSLAYYYEQYF.

V is TRBV29-1 and J is TRBJ2-3; 7 positions match TRBD1. The junction had 3 bases not matched to a gene; V was cut back by 4 bases and J by 2 bases. This CDR3 spans 13 amino acids. CDR1 is SQVTM, CDR2 ANQGSEA, per germline. The CDR3 DNA reads TGCAGCGTTGGGGGACAGTACACAGATACGCAGTATTTT. Translation: CSVGGQYTDTQYF.

The gene calls are TRBV11-2 and TRBJ2-7, with a tentative D call TRBD2 (6 bases). V gave up 6 bases and J gave up 0 bases, with 12 bases separating them. There are 14 residues in the CDR3. CDR1 and CDR2 from the germline V gene are SGHAT and FQNNGV. CDR3 sequence: CASRTGTGSYEQYF. As DNA, the CDR3 is TGTGCCAGCAGGACCGGGACTGGCTCCTACGAGCAGTACTTC.

V gene TRBV11-3 combines with J gene TRBJ2-1; 7 bases agree with TRBD2. This CDR3 has 16 residues. V trimming: 1 base; J trimming: 1 base; junction bases outside the gene matches: 4. CDR1 SGHNT and CDR2 YENEEA come from the germline V gene. CDR3 DNA: TGTGCCAGCAGCTTAGGCGCTAGCGGATCCTACAATGAGCAGTTCTTC. The encoded protein is CASSLGASGSYNEQFF.

The chain recombines TRBV5-8 with TRBJ1-5, with 7 bases matching TRBD1. The junction had 5 bases not matched to a gene; V was cut back by 0 bases and J by 5 bases. Germline CDR1 and CDR2: SGHTS and YDEGEE. The CDR3 contains 15 residues. CDR3 nucleotide sequence: TGTGCCAGCAGCTTGGGGACAGGCCGCTATCAGCCCCAGCATTTT. Its protein is CASSLGTGRYQPQHF. Based on the CDR3 plus reference TRBV5-8 and TRBJ1-5, the full variable domain is EAGVTQSPTHLIKTRGQQATLRCSPISGHTSVYWYQQALGLGLQFLLWYDEGEERNRGNFPPRFSGRQFPNYSSELNVNALELEDSALYLCASSLGTGRYQPQHFGDGTRLSIL.

This clone was picked up a small number of times. The chain links TRBV6-5 to TRBJ1-3; D is unclear. Germline CDR1 is MNHEY and CDR2 is SVGAGI. The ends were cut back, 8 bases at V and 0 bases at J, with 8 bases in the middle. The CDR3 spans 13 residues. CDR3 sequence: CASRDDSGNTIYF. CDR3 nucleotide sequence: TGTGCCAGCCGAGACGACTCTGGAAACACCATATATTTT.

This chain connects TRBV14 to TRBJ2-1; TRBD2 matches 8 bases. The CDR3 contains 16 residues. The ends lost 4 bases at V and 6 bases at J; junction bases unmatched: 11. Germline V CDR1 and CDR2: SGHDN, FVKESK. This CDR3 reads CASSPGVREGRNEQFF. Here the CDR3 DNA reads TGTGCCAGCAGCCCGGGCGTCCGGGAGGGCCGCAATGAGCAGTTCTTC.

This sequence joins TRBV14 and TRBJ2-1; D gene unclear. This CDR3 has 14 amino acids. Trimming removed 8 bases at V and 4 bases at J, with 15 bases between. Germline CDR1 SGHDN, CDR2 FVKESK. CDR3 protein: CASYTSLGYNEQFF. The CDR3 DNA follows: TGTGCCAGCTACACTTCATTGGGGTACAATGAGCAGTTCTTC. Complete variable domain (other parts from reference TRBV14 and TRBJ2-1): EAGVTQFPSHSVIEKGQTVTLRCDPISGHDNLYWYRRVMGKEIKFLLHFVKESKQDESGMPNNRFLAERTGGTYSTLKVQPAELEDSGVYFCASYTSLGYNEQFFGPGTRLTVL.

This chain connects TRBV24-1 to TRBJ2-5, with TRBD2 matching 7 bases. The CDR3 loop spans 17 amino acids. With 2 bases clipped from V and 1 base from J, the junction kept 9 bases outside the gene matches. The germline CDR1 and CDR2 sequences are KGHDR and SFDVKD. CDR3 in amino acids: CATSDSSLALLQETQYF. The CDR3 region has the DNA TGTGCCACCAGTGATTCTTCACTAGCGCTTCTCCAAGAGACCCAGTACTTC.

The CDR3 sequence: CATSESGRLIGELFF. CDR3 coding DNA: TGTGCCACCAGTGAAAGCGGGAGGCTGATCGGGGAGCTGTTTTTT. The J gene is TRBJ2-2, the V gene TRBV24-1, with 9 bases aligning to TRBD2. CDR1 and CDR2 from the germline V gene are KGHDR and SFDVKD. This CDR3 has 15 amino acids. With 4 bases clipped from V and 7 bases from J, the junction kept 6 bases outside the gene matches.

This clone has only one observation. The chain recombines TRBV11-2 with TRBJ2-3, with no clear D. Trimming shortened V by 6 bases and J by 2 bases, and 15 bases separated the two germline ends. This CDR3 spans 15 amino acids. Germline CDR1 is SGHAT and CDR2 is FQNNGV. The CDR3 DNA reads TGTGCCAGCAGTCGGAAGGAACTTTCCACAGATACGCAGTATTTT. This sequence encodes CASSRKELSTDTQYF.

V is TRBV19 and J is TRBJ2-5; the D is unclear. The germline CDR1 and CDR2 sequences are LNHDA and SQIVND (reference sequence). The V end was cut by 4 bases, the J end by 5 bases, with 8 bases between. There are 12 residues in the CDR3. The CDR3 DNA reads TGTGCCAGTAGTAATGGGGTGGAGACCCAGTACTTC. This gives the protein CASSNGVETQYF.

The V gene is TRBV27, the J gene TRBJ2-5; D possibly uses TRBD1 or TRBD2 (5 bases each). Per the germline V gene, CDR1 is MNHEY and CDR2 is SMNVEV (reference sequence). The CDR3 is 16 residues long. With 6 bases removed from V and 1 base from J, the gap between germline ends came to 18 bases. CDR3 protein: CASSRRVDCPQETQYF. The CDR3 nucleotides are TGTGCCAGCAGCCGCAGGGTGGACTGCCCCCAAGAGACCCAGTACTTC.

As for this clone: Other DNA sequences within the sample encode an identical CDR3. The chain recombines TRBV5-4 with TRBJ1-1, with D possibly being TRBD1 (5 bases). The CDR3 runs 11 residues. Per the germline V gene, CDR1 is SGHNT and CDR2 is YYREEE (reference sequence). The germline V and J ends were trimmed by 2 bases and 8 bases, with 7 bases remaining between them. CDR3 protein: CASSLKGEAFF. The CDR3 DNA reads TGTGCCAGCAGCTTAAAGGGGGAAGCTTTCTTT.

The sample holds a few counts of this clone. The chain couples TRBV18 to TRBJ1-5, with 7 bases matching TRBD1. V was pared by 3 bases and J by 0 bases, with 23 bases of the junction left unmatched. The CDR3 has 22 residues. CDR1 is KGHSH, CDR2 LQKENI, per germline. The CDR3 loop reads CASSPSARWDSHLNYSNQPQHF. CDR3 DNA: TGTGCCAGCTCACCGAGCGCGAGATGGGACAGCCATCTTAATTATAGCAATCAGCCCCAGCATTTT.